This TCR beta chain originates from a study of OX40 agonist ivuxolimab in advanced cancers. Study-wide context: Prior anti-PD-1, anti-PD-L1 or anti-CTLA-4 therapy did not bar entry, and roughly 40% had some.

V lost 3 bases to trimming and J lost 7 bases, with 15 bases between them. Germline-derived CDR1 and CDR2 are SQVTM and ANQGSEA. The CDR3 is made up of 14 amino acids. In the case of this clone: Its antigen is unidentified.

The data were produced by immunoSEQ multiplex PCR, yet TCRdb's version contains in-frame clones alone and is incomplete. The sample holds roughly 80,000 clones, about 92% seen once. Findings of the study overall: Patients with a partial response at 0.1-3.0 mg/kg had among the lowest clonal expansion.

The rearrangement links TRBV29-1 to TRBJ1-4; maybe TRBD1 (5 bases). The starting material was CD4+ or CD8+ T cells sorted from blood, obtained in a trial of the OX40 agonist ivuxolimab. This receptor was taken from an adult with an advanced solid tumor such as melanoma, head and neck, liver or kidney cancer. The CDR3 sequence: CSVDARGWGEKLFF. The CDR3 coding sequence is TGCAGCGTTGACGCTAGGGGATGGGGTGAAAAACTGTTTTTT. Full variable domain (remainder filled in from reference TRBV29-1 and TRBJ1-4): SAVISQKPSRDICQRGTSLTIQCQVDSQVTMMFWYRQQPGQSLTLIATANQGSEATYESGFVIDKFPISRPNLTFSTLTVSNMSPEDSSIYLCSVDARGWGEKLFFGSGTQLSVL.